Listed here are 25 T cell receptor beta chains from one sample, sequenced in a study of blood T cell repertoires in COVID-19. Profiling relied on immunoSEQ multiplex PCR, and the TCRdb table lists in-frame clones only, not all of them. Altogether roughly 300,000 clones are present, around 87% being singletons, with the ten largest covering 7.8%. The sequenced sample was peripheral blood. These receptors were collected from a woman between 50 and 59 years old who had recovered from COVID-19.

The gene calls are TRBV19 and TRBJ2-3; TRBD1 agrees at 7 bases. The CDR3 is 15 residues long. CDR1 and CDR2 (germline): LNHDA, SQIVND (reference sequence). V trimming: 4 bases; J trimming: 2 bases; junction bases outside the gene matches: 6. The CDR3 coding sequence is TGTGCCAGTAGTAAGGGGGCTTTTGACACAGATACGCAGTATTTT. Protein product: CASSKGAFDTDTQYF.

The chain carries TRBV7-3 and TRBJ2-1, with 12 bases aligning to TRBD2. Germline trimming cut 5 bases from V and 9 bases from J; bases unmatched to any gene: 8. Germline V gene lookup returns CDR1 SGHTA and CDR2 FQGTGA. The CDR3 runs 15 residues. This CDR3 is CASSPTSGRSREQFF. The CDR3 nucleotides read TGTGCCAGCAGCCCTACTAGCGGGAGGAGTCGTGAGCAGTTCTTC.

The V and J genes are TRBV27 and TRBJ2-3; 7 nucleotides agree with TRBD2. Germline CDR1 MNHEY, CDR2 SMNVEV (reference sequence). J was trimmed by 2 bases and V by 5 bases; bases with no gene match: 4. CDR3 length equals 14 residues. CDR3 amino acids: CASSPGTNTDTQYF. The CDR3 DNA reads TGTGCCAGCAGTCCGGGGACTAACACAGATACGCAGTATTTT.

This rearrangement joins TRBV4-1 to TRBJ1-5, with D possibly being TRBD1 (6 bases). The ends were cut back, 3 bases at V and 3 bases at J, with 15 bases in the middle. The CDR3 contains 16 residues. CDR1 is MGHRA, CDR2 YSYEKL, per germline. As DNA, the CDR3 is TGCGCCAGCAGCCAGGCACTGACAGGCCCCAATCAGCCCCAGCATTTT. Its protein is CASSQALTGPNQPQHF.

The chain is built from TRBV10-1 and TRBJ2-3; weak D call: TRBD1 (5 bases). Germline V gives CDR1 WNHNN, CDR2 SYGVQD (reference sequence). The CDR3 length is 16 residues. V was shortened by 6 bases and J by 1 base, with 17 bases between the two germline ends. CDR3 coding DNA: TGCGCCAGCAGCCCAGCCAGGGTAGGGGGCACAGATACGCAGTATTTT. Protein sequence: CASSPARVGGTDTQYF.

The J gene is TRBJ1-2, the V gene TRBV7-2, with 7 bases identical to TRBD1. Germline lookup yields CDR1 SGHTA and CDR2 FQGNSA. V gave up 7 bases and J gave up 6 bases; unmatched junction bases: 8. The CDR3 contains 13 residues. The CDR3 loop reads CASNPTGINGYTF. The CDR3 DNA reads as TGTGCCAGCAACCCGACAGGGATTAATGGCTACACCTTC.

The V call is TRBV19, the J call TRBJ2-1, with TRBD2 matching 9 bases. The V gene end was trimmed by 6 bases and the J gene end by 8 bases; junction bases not matched to a gene: 11. Germline CDR1 and CDR2: LNHDA and SQIVND (reference sequence). The CDR3 loop spans 15 amino acids. CDR3 sequence: CASRSRGRAEDEQFF. Written as DNA, the CDR3 is TGTGCCAGTAGGTCTCGCGGGAGGGCCGAGGATGAGCAGTTCTTC. Supplemented by reference TRBV19 and TRBJ2-1, the full variable domain reads DGGITQSPKYLFRKEGQNVTLSCEQNLNHDAMYWYRQDPGQGLRLIYYSQIVNDFQKGDIAEGYSVSREKKESFPLTVTSAQKNPTAFYLCASRSRGRAEDEQFFGPGTRLTVL.

Only one count was recorded for this clone. The chain combines TRBV19 with TRBJ1-1; no clear D gene. V dropped 7 bases and J dropped 0 bases, with 9 bases sitting between them. Germline V gives CDR1 LNHDA, CDR2 SQIVND (reference sequence). The CDR3 runs 13 residues. The DNA of the CDR3 is TGTGCCAGTAATCGGGGATTGAACACTGAAGCTTTCTTT. Encoded protein: CASNRGLNTEAFF.

CDR3 sequence: CASSPGQGSYGEAFF. Written as DNA, the CDR3 is TGTGCCAGCAGCCCAGGACAGGGTAGTTATGGTGAAGCTTTCTTT. The V and J genes are TRBV7-3 and TRBJ1-1; 8 bases map to TRBD1. The CDR3 is made up of 15 amino acids. V was clipped by 5 bases and J by 7 bases; unmatched bases: 12. CDR1 is SGHTA, CDR2 FQGTGA, per germline.

In its sample, this clone was seen once. The V gene is TRBV5-5, the J gene TRBJ1-2, with TRBD1 matching over 10 bases. This CDR3 spans 16 amino acids. Per the germline V gene, CDR1 is SGHKS and CDR2 is YYEKEE (reference sequence). Trimming at V came to 2 bases and at J to 2 bases, leaving 6 bases not matched to a gene. CDR3 residues: CASSFGQGVQNYGYTF. The CDR3 DNA is TGTGCCAGCAGCTTTGGACAGGGGGTGCAGAACTATGGCTACACCTTC. The variable domain in full, with the rest retrieved from reference TRBV5-5 and TRBJ1-2, is DAGVTQSPTHLIKTRGQQVTLRCSPISGHKSVSWYQQVLGQGPQFIFQYYEKEERGRGNFPDRFSARQFPNYSSELNVNALLLGDSALYLCASSFGQGVQNYGYTFGSGTRLTVV.

The chain has TRBV6-2 or TRBV6-3 and TRBJ1-1; D is unclear. Trimming removed 2 bases at V and 0 bases at J, with 13 bases between. The CDR3 runs to 16 residues. Looked up from germline, CDR1 is MNHEY and CDR2 is SVGEGT. For the CDR3, the DNA is TGTGCCAGCAGTTACCCCCGGCGGCAGATGAACACTGAAGCTTTCTTT. Translating gives CASSYPRRQMNTEAFF.

This chain joins TRBV10-3 and TRBJ1-6, with TRBD1 matching over 11 bases. Germline loops: CDR1 ENHRY, CDR2 SYGVKD. The J segment lost 8 bases and the V segment lost 5 bases, leaving 2 bases of the junction unmatched. The CDR3 runs to 14 residues. CDR3 nucleotides: TGTGCCATCAGTCCGGACAGGGGGCATTCACCCCTCCACTTT. Translating it yields CAISPDRGHSPLHF.

This chain links TRBV4-2 with TRBJ2-7, with D unclear. The CDR3 loop spans 13 amino acids. The germline V gene encodes CDR1 LGHNA and CDR2 YNFKEQ. V was clipped by 5 bases and J by 5 bases, with 13 bases between them. The CDR3 spells CASSKTPSNEQYF. In DNA form, the CDR3 reads TGTGCCAGCAGCAAGACTCCTTCTAACGAGCAGTACTTC.

The chain couples TRBV29-1 to TRBJ2-4; D possibly corresponds to TRBD1 (6 bases). Germline V gene sequence: CDR1 SQVTM, CDR2 ANQGSEA. CDR3 length equals 13 residues. The germline V and J ends were trimmed by 6 bases and 4 bases, with 13 bases remaining between them. CDR3 in amino acids: CSVAGTIKNIQYF. CDR3 coding DNA: TGCAGCGTCGCTGGGACAATTAAAAACATTCAGTACTTC.

The gene calls are TRBV19 and TRBJ2-1; 11 positions agree with TRBD1. The CDR3 runs 15 residues. Germline V gene data show CDR1 as LNHDA and CDR2 as SQIVND (reference sequence). V was pared by 3 bases and J by 6 bases, with 4 bases of the junction left unmatched. DNA of the CDR3: TGTGCCAGTAGTATGTGGGACAGGGGGTTCAATGAGCAGTTCTTC. Translated, it gives CASSMWDRGFNEQFF. Supplemented by reference TRBV19 and TRBJ2-1, the full variable domain reads DGGITQSPKYLFRKEGQNVTLSCEQNLNHDAMYWYRQDPGQGLRLIYYSQIVNDFQKGDIAEGYSVSREKKESFPLTVTSAQKNPTAFYLCASSMWDRGFNEQFFGPGTRLTVL.

The genes are TRBV11-2 and TRBJ1-3, with no clear D. Trimming took 0 bases from V and 5 from J, leaving 11 bases between them. Per the germline V gene, CDR1 is SGHAT and CDR2 is FQNNGV. This CDR3 comprises 15 residues. Written as DNA, the CDR3 is TGTGCCAGCAGCTTAGAGCTGGAGTCCCGAAACACCATATATTTT. Protein product: CASSLELESRNTIYF.

This CDR3 reads CASSPGTGGQYEQYF. The CDR3 coding sequence is TGTGCCAGCAGCCCAGGGACAGGGGGCCAATACGAGCAGTACTTC. The chain carries TRBV3-1 (or the pseudogene TRBV3-2) and TRBJ2-7; 12 nucleotides agree with TRBD1. The germline gives CDR1 LGHDT, CDR2 YNNKEL (reference sequence). The CDR3 runs to 15 residues. The trim removed 4 bases at V and 4 bases at J, leaving 5 bases unmatched.

V usage is TRBV5-1 and J usage is TRBJ1-2; 8 nucleotides match TRBD1. V shed 0 bases, J shed 6 bases, and the junction held 4 bases outside the gene matches. This CDR3 spans 14 amino acids. CDR1 is SGHRS and CDR2 is YFSETQ in the germline V gene. The CDR3 DNA sequence: TGCGCCAGCAGCTTGGGGCAGGGGGCAAATGGCTACACCTTC. Its translation is CASSLGQGANGYTF. The variable domain in full, completed from reference TRBV5-1 and TRBJ1-2, reads KAGVTQTPRYLIKTRGQQVTLSCSPISGHRSVSWYQQTPGQGLQFLFEYFSETQRNKGNFPGRFSGRQFSNSRSEMNVSTLELGDSALYLCASSLGQGANGYTFGSGTRLTVV.

The V call is TRBV6-2 or TRBV6-3, the J call TRBJ2-1, with TRBD2 matching 9 bases. This CDR3 has 16 amino acids. J lost 8 bases, V lost 4 bases, and 12 bases had no gene match. CDR1 and CDR2 from the germline V gene are MNHEY and SVGEGT. CDR3 sequence reads: CASSSRTAGGVDEQFF. The CDR3 DNA is TGTGCCAGCAGTTCCCGGACAGCGGGAGGAGTGGATGAGCAGTTCTTC.

V and J are TRBV12-3 or TRBV12-4 and TRBJ1-2; D ambiguous. This CDR3 region has 12 residues. Trimming left V 0 bases short and J 8 bases short, with 7 bases between. CDR3 in amino acids: CASSLAGLGYTF. CDR3 in DNA: TGTGCCAGCAGTTTAGCCGGGTTGGGCTACACCTTC.

This rearrangement joins TRBV7-8 to TRBJ1-2, with 7 bases lining up with TRBD1. CDR1 and CDR2 (germline): SGHVS, FQNEAQ. The CDR3 contains 15 residues. J lost 5 bases, V lost 2 bases, and 8 bases had no gene match. Here the CDR3 reads CASSLRTGAGYGYTF. The CDR3, as DNA: TGTGCCAGCAGCTTAAGGACAGGTGCGGGTTATGGCTACACCTTC.

This clone was picked up one time. V gene TRBV27 combines with J gene TRBJ2-7; 7 nucleotides line up with TRBD1. Germline loops: CDR1 MNHEY, CDR2 SMNVEV (reference sequence). V dropped 1 base and J dropped 7; count of bases not matched to a gene: 13. This CDR3 has 16 residues. In nucleotides, the CDR3 is TGTGCCAGCAGTTTATTGGGGGACAGAGGCAACCGTGAGCAGTACTTC. Its translation: CASSLLGDRGNREQYF.

The CDR3 protein is CATSRVNSGTQYF. Written as DNA, the CDR3 is TGTGCCACCAGCAGAGTGAACTCCGGGACCCAGTACTTC. The V gene is TRBV15, the J gene TRBJ2-5, with D unresolved. Trimming left V 1 base short and J 7 bases short, with 10 bases between. Germline CDR1 and CDR2: LNHNV and YYDKDF (reference sequence). The CDR3 is 13 amino acids.

The genes are TRBV11-2 and TRBJ2-7; D is possibly TRBD2 (7 bases). Germline CDR1 is SGHAT and CDR2 is FQNNGV. The V and J ends lost 8 bases and 3 bases respectively, with 20 bases between them. This CDR3 is built from 15 residues. CDR3 region: CASSGSRGLFYEQYF. The CDR3 coding sequence is TGTGCCAGCTCGGGCTCGCGGGGGCTTTTCTACGAGCAGTACTTC.

The chain links TRBV6-4 to TRBJ2-1, with 8 bases lining up with TRBD1. Germline V CDR1 and CDR2: MRHNA, SNTAGT. The CDR3 runs to 15 residues. V lost 2 bases and J lost 5; bases outside the gene matches: 5. CDR3 loop: CASSDKGQANNEQFF. The CDR3 DNA sequence: TGTGCCAGCAGTGACAAGGGACAGGCCAACAATGAGCAGTTCTTC.